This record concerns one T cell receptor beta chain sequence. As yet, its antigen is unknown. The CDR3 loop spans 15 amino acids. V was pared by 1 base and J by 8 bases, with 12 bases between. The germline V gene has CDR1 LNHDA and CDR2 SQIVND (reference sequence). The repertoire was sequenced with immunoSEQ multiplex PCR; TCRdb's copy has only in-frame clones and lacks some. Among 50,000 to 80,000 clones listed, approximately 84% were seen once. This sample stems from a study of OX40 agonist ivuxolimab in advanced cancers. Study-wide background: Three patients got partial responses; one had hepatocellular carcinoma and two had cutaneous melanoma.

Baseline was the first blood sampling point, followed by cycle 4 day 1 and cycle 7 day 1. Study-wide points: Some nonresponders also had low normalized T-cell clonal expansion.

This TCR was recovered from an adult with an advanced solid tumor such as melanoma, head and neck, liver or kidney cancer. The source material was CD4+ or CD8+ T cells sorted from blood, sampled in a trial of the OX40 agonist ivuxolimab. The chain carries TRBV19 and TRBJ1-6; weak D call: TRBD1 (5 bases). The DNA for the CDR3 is TGTGCCAGTAGTATAGGAGCATTAGGGGATTCACCCCTCCACTTT. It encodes CASSIGALGDSPLHF.